This T cell receptor beta chain was captured in a study of T cell responses to AZD1222 COVID-19 vaccine. Study results and caveats: There were mostly white British donors and more females than males, and clonal diversity was possibly underestimated. In all cases, repertoires were sampled only after the peak T cell response.

CDR1 is SGHAT and CDR2 is FQNNGV in the germline V gene. Unmatched junction bases numbered 12, after V lost 2 bases and J lost 6 bases. The CDR3 runs to 17 residues. This table comes from immunoSEQ multiplex PCR, and its TCRdb copy is limited to in-frame clones, with some not included. Altogether some 90,000 clones are present, just over 85% being singletons, with the ten largest covering more than 6%. Notes on this clone: Its antigen is undetermined.

Sequencing used peripheral blood, obtained on day 0 of AZD1222 vaccination. The chain links TRBV11-2 to TRBJ2-2; 7 bases fit TRBD1. The receptor was derived from an adult in good health. The CDR3 DNA follows: TGTGCCAGCAGCTTACTCTTGGCCAGGGGGTTCGCCGGGGAGCTGTTTTTT. Protein sequence: CASSLLLARGFAGELFF.